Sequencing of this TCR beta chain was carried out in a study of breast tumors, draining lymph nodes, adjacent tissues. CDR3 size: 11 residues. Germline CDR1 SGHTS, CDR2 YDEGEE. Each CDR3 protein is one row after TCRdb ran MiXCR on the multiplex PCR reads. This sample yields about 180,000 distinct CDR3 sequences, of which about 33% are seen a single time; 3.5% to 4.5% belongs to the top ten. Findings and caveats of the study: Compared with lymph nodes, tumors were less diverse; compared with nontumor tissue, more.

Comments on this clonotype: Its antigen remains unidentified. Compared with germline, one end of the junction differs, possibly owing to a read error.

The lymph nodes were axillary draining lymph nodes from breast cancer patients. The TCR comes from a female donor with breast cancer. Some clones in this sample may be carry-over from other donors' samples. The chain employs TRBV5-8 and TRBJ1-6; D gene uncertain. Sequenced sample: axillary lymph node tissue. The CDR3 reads CASSLGVALRF. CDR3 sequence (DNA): TGTGCCAGCAGCTTGGGGGTGGCCCTCCGCTTC.